These 21 T cell receptor beta chains share one sample of origin, sequenced in a study of early T cells in non-severe SARS-CoV-2 infection. TCRdb used MiXCR to reprocess the 5' RACE reads, holding one entry per CDR3 protein. The sample has some 48,000 distinct CDR3 sequences, 6.2% seen once; the top ten hold under 9%. The sample consisted of whole blood, taken at baseline. These receptors were obtained from an adult who was a healthcare worker with PCR-confirmed SARS-CoV-2 infection or an uninfected control (not recorded which).

This clonotype was seen at least ten times. This chain joins TRBV6-1 and TRBJ2-2; D gene ambiguous. V lost 10 bases to trimming and J lost 1 base, with 16 bases between them. CDR1 MNHNS and CDR2 SASEGT come from the germline V gene. The CDR3 has 15 residues. The CDR3 reads CATPAVSQNTGELFF. The CDR3 DNA is TGTGCCACCCCAGCTGTGTCCCAGAACACCGGGGAGCTGTTTTTT.

This clonotype was detected only a few times. The chain employs TRBV27 and TRBJ1-1; the D is unclear. Trimming took 1 base from V and 4 from J, leaving 13 bases between them. Germline V gene lookup returns CDR1 MNHEY and CDR2 SMNVEV (reference sequence). This CDR3 is 15 amino acids long. DNA of the CDR3: TGTGCCAGCAGTTTATTACGGGTCAAGGGCACTGAAGCTTTCTTT. Translation: CASSLLRVKGTEAFF.

This clonotype was observed a few times. V is TRBV6-1 and J is TRBJ2-7; D is undetermined. The germline gives CDR1 MNHNS, CDR2 SASEGT. Between the trimmed V and J ends, which lost 6 bases and 4 bases, there was a span of 13 bases. This CDR3 region has 13 residues. The CDR3 DNA reads TGTGCCAGCAGCCTCGACGGCGGTTACGAGCAGTACTTC. Translation: CASSLDGGYEQYF.

The rearrangement links TRBV24-1 to TRBJ2-3; 10 bases are shared with TRBD2. CDR1 is KGHDR, CDR2 SFDVKD, per germline. Losses at the gene ends were 3 bases for V and 0 bases for J; bases not matched to a gene: 5. The CDR3 has 17 residues. DNA of the CDR3: TGTGCCACCAGTGATACGACTAGCGGGTATAGCACAGATACGCAGTATTTT. Its translation: CATSDTTSGYSTDTQYF.

This clonotype was found many times. The V gene is TRBV14, the J gene TRBJ2-2; possible D gene TRBD2, 6 bases. The CDR3 has 15 residues. Germline V CDR1 and CDR2: SGHDN, FVKESK. Trimming removed 6 bases at V and 6 bases at J, with 17 bases between. The CDR3 here is CASSPQLARAGELFF. Here the CDR3 DNA reads TGTGCCAGCAGTCCACAGCTAGCGAGGGCCGGGGAGCTGTTTTTT.

Many counts were recorded for this clonotype. The V call is TRBV7-8, the J call TRBJ2-5, with D perhaps matching TRBD1 or TRBD2 (5 bases each). Trimming shortened V by 2 bases and J by 7 bases, and 14 bases separated the two germline ends. Germline values: CDR1 SGHVS, CDR2 FQNEAQ. The CDR3 runs to 14 residues. For the CDR3, the DNA is TGTGCCAGCAGCTTAAACACGGGGCCCGGGACCCAGTACTTC. Translated: CASSLNTGPGTQYF.

This clonotype has just a few counts. The genes are TRBV2 and TRBJ1-4, with D perhaps TRBD1 (6 bases). Per the germline V gene, CDR1 is SNHLY and CDR2 is FYNNEI. The V end was cut by 9 bases, the J end by 4 bases, with 12 bases between. The CDR3 is 13 residues long. The CDR3 sequence is CARATGDNEKLFF. In DNA form, the CDR3 reads TGTGCCAGGGCGACAGGAGATAATGAAAAACTGTTTTTT.

This clonotype was found many times. V and J are TRBV7-9 and TRBJ1-3, with D unresolved. The germline CDR1 and CDR2 sequences are SEHNR and FQNEAQ (reference sequence). There are 17 residues in the CDR3. The ends were cut back, 3 bases at V and 4 bases at J, with 19 bases in the middle. The CDR3 DNA follows: TGTGCCAGCAGCTTGTCCACCCGGGGTTCTCCCGGAAACACCATATATTTT. It is translated as CASSLSTRGSPGNTIYF.

This clonotype was detected many times. This chain connects TRBV7-2 to TRBJ2-3, with TRBD1 as a possible D gene (6 bases). Germline V gene lookup returns CDR1 SGHTA and CDR2 FQGNSA. V lost 2 bases and J 6 bases, leaving 9 bases between the germline ends. The CDR3 has 13 residues. The CDR3 reads CASSLNRVDTQYF. In DNA, the CDR3 is TGTGCCAGCAGCTTAAACAGGGTGGATACGCAGTATTTT.

The rearrangement uses TRBV6-6 and TRBJ2-7, with D tentatively TRBD2 (5 bases). Germline V CDR1 and CDR2: MNHNY, SVGAGI (reference sequence). V was clipped by 0 bases and J by 5 bases, with 20 bases between them. The CDR3 has 17 residues. CDR3 region: CASSYSNRLTSRDEQYF. DNA for the CDR3: TGTGCCAGCAGTTACTCGAATAGGCTGACTTCGAGGGACGAGCAGTACTTC.

This clonotype has a handful of counts. The J gene is TRBJ2-3, the V gene TRBV6-6; 8 nucleotides agree with TRBD1. This CDR3 region has 15 residues. CDR1 and CDR2 from the germline V gene are MNHNY and SVGAGI (reference sequence). J gave up 2 bases and V 5 bases, and 6 bases lay outside the gene matches. DNA of the CDR3: TGTGCCAGCAGTCCGACAGGGGCCCACACAGATACGCAGTATTTT. It yields the protein CASSPTGAHTDTQYF.

This clonotype was counted ten times or more. The chain uses TRBV10-3 and TRBJ2-1; D perhaps matches TRBD1 (6 bases). V gave up 6 bases and J gave up 8 bases, with 14 bases separating them. Germline V gene sequence: CDR1 ENHRY, CDR2 SYGVKD. The CDR3 length is 13 residues. CDR3 nucleotides: TGTGCCATCAGCCGGGACAACGGATATGAGCAGTTCTTC. Its translation is CAISRDNGYEQFF.

This clonotype was recorded many times. The V call is TRBV7-6, the J call TRBJ1-4; D ambiguous. CDR1 is SGHVS, CDR2 FNYEAQ, per germline. Deletions cut 3 bases from V and 6 bases from J, with 14 bases between. CDR3 length equals 15 residues. CDR3 amino acids: CASSFGGSRDEKLFF. The CDR3 DNA is TGTGCCAGCAGCTTTGGTGGCAGTCGGGATGAAAAACTGTTTTTT.

In this sample, this clonotype turned up a few times. The rearrangement uses TRBV29-1 and TRBJ1-1; TRBD1 is a possible D gene (5 bases). Germline V lookup: CDR1 SQVTM, CDR2 ANQGSEA. Between the trimmed V and J ends, which lost 4 bases and 4 bases, there was a span of 10 bases. The CDR3 consists of 12 residues. CDR3 sequence (DNA): TGCAGCGTTGTGGGGCCGGGCACTGAAGCTTTCTTT. Protein product: CSVVGPGTEAFF.

This clonotype was picked up a small number of times. This chain connects TRBV29-1 to TRBJ1-2, with D unclear. Germline loops: CDR1 SQVTM, CDR2 ANQGSEA. This CDR3 spans 12 amino acids. V lost 0 bases, J lost 8 bases, and 10 bases lay in between. CDR3 sequence: CSVEELTRGYTF. DNA of the CDR3: TGCAGCGTTGAAGAGTTAACCCGGGGCTACACCTTC.

This clonotype was recorded a few times. CDR3 sequence (DNA): TGTGCCAGCAGCCGGGGGGGGACCGGGACCCAAGGAGAGACCCAGTACTTC. It translates to CASSRGGTGTQGETQYF. V is TRBV5-4 and J is TRBJ2-5; TRBD2 matches 8 bases. The CDR3 spans 17 residues. The germline V gene has CDR1 SGHNT and CDR2 YYREEE (reference sequence). With 4 bases clipped from V and 4 bases from J, the junction kept 15 bases outside the gene matches. The variable domain in full, completed from reference TRBV5-4 and TRBJ2-5, reads ETGVTQSPTHLIKTRGQQVTLRCSSQSGHNTVSWYQQALGQGPQFIFQYYREEENGRGNFPPRFSGLQFPNYSSELNVNALELDDSALYLCASSRGGTGTQGETQYFGPGTRLLVL.

There are many counts of this clonotype. CDR3 protein: CASSPDGTSKQYF. The DNA for the CDR3 is TGTGCCAGCAGTCCCGACGGGACTAGCAAGCAGTACTTC. V usage is TRBV12-3 or TRBV12-4 and J usage is TRBJ2-7; 9 bases are a match to TRBD2. CDR3 size: 13 residues. Trimming cost V 5 bases and J 8 bases; bases outside gene matches: 7.

Relative to its sample, this clonotype is medium-sized. This chain connects TRBV4-1 to TRBJ2-7; 8 nucleotides match TRBD1. The CDR3 totals 16 residues. Germline assignment: CDR1 MGHRA and CDR2 YSYEKL. The ends lost 3 bases at V and 1 base at J; junction bases unmatched: 8. Here the CDR3 DNA reads TGCGCCAGCAGCCAGGCGAGGACAGGGTTGTCCTACGAGCAGTACTTC. This codes for CASSQARTGLSYEQYF.

The CDR3, as DNA: TGTGCCAGCAGCTTGTGGGGGGCAGGAAAGACCCAGTACTTC. Protein: CASSLWGAGKTQYF. V usage is TRBV5-4 and J usage is TRBJ2-5; D might be TRBD1 or TRBD2, each matching 6 bases. The germline V gene has CDR1 SGHNT and CDR2 YYREEE (reference sequence). Deletions cut 1 base from V and 6 bases from J, with 13 bases between. The CDR3 has 14 residues.

This clonotype was detected many times. The chain joins TRBV6-4 to TRBJ2-2; the match to TRBD2 covers 9 bases. This CDR3 region has 14 residues. V lost 4 bases and J lost 3; bases outside the gene matches: 0. Germline V CDR1 and CDR2: MRHNA, SNTAGT. CDR3 in amino acids: CASSVAGDTGELFF. The CDR3 bases are TGTGCCAGCAGTGTAGCGGGAGACACCGGGGAGCTGTTTTTT.

This clonotype was seen many times. The chain uses TRBV27 and TRBJ2-1; D call uncertain. Deletions cut 3 bases from V and 6 bases from J, with 6 bases between. There are 12 residues in the CDR3. The germline V gene encodes CDR1 MNHEY and CDR2 SMNVEV (reference sequence). DNA of the CDR3: TGTGCCAGCAGTTTGGTCGGCAATGAGCAGTTCTTC. This sequence encodes CASSLVGNEQFF.